This TCR beta chain comes out of a study of vaccination and CD4 T cells after COVID-19. Overall study: Comprising six males and four females, the convalescent participants counted two Hispanic individuals among them. Control cultures were supplied with a CEFX pool, an HIV-1 Nef pool, or no peptide at all.

As for treatment: roughly 10-day PBMC culture with coronavirus spike peptide pools or control peptides (ViraFEST assay). ViraFEST relied on peptide pools to expand antigen-specific T cells; the TCRs were sequenced afterward. Convalescent patients tested SARS-CoV-2 PCR positive from March to December 2020, before Alpha, Beta and Delta emerged. To note about this clonotype: No antigen is known for it.

Between the trimmed V and J ends, which lost 5 bases and 0 bases, there was a span of 13 bases. The CDR3 runs to 15 residues. An Oncomine TCR Beta short-read assay was used to sequence the DNA from cultured CD4+ T cells. TCRdb reprocessed the PCR reads with MiXCR, giving one entry per CDR3 protein. The table lists more than 20,000 distinct CDR3 sequences, approximately 40% of them singletons. Sequences were obtained from CD4+ T cells from blood, cultured in vitro. This sequence was found in a human donor who had recovered from COVID-19. J is TRBJ1-2 and V is TRBV12-3 or TRBV12-4; no firm D call. The CDR3 DNA reads TGTGCCAGCAGTCCCATTTCCCGGTCTAACTATGGCTACACCTTC. Residues: CASSPISRSNYGYTF.